The T cell receptor beta chain under discussion was sequenced for a study of regulatory T cells in long-lasting Graves disease. Study-wide findings and caveats: TRBV28, TRBJ1-2 and TRBJ2-5 were favored in persistent disease.

Time point denoted: newly diagnosed GD, antithyroid drugs for less than 3 months. Isolated PBMC RNA provided the starting material for the TCR library. V lost 0 bases and J 12 bases, leaving 12 bases between the germline ends. Germline V gene data show CDR1 as ENHRY and CDR2 as SYGVKD. The CDR3 spans 13 residues. With iRepertoire HTBI primers and Arm-PCR of CDR3 regions, TCR beta libraries were built. One entry per CDR3 protein results from TCRdb running MiXCR on the multiplex PCR reads. The sample lists approximately 270,000 distinct CDR3 sequences; about 17% were seen once. Worth noting for this clonotype: Its antigen is not known. With a much larger clone just one base away, this may be a read error.

These data are also associated with another study on T cells in Graves' hyperthyroidism and ophthalmopathy. That source notes: The TCR CDR3 first-round RT-PCR relied on the HTBI primer set. Also found in blood were most expanded thyroid clonotypes above 0.001.

This clonotype originated in a woman aged 25 to 39 with Graves disease. The sequenced sample was peripheral blood mononuclear cells (PBMCs), obtained at new diagnosis, from a patient treated with antithyroid drugs. The chain is built from TRBV10-3 and TRBJ2-1, with a weak D call TRBD2 (6 bases). The CDR3 region is CAISESLTGGQFF. CDR3 DNA: TGTGCCATCAGTGAGTCCTTGACCGGGGGGCAGTTCTTC.